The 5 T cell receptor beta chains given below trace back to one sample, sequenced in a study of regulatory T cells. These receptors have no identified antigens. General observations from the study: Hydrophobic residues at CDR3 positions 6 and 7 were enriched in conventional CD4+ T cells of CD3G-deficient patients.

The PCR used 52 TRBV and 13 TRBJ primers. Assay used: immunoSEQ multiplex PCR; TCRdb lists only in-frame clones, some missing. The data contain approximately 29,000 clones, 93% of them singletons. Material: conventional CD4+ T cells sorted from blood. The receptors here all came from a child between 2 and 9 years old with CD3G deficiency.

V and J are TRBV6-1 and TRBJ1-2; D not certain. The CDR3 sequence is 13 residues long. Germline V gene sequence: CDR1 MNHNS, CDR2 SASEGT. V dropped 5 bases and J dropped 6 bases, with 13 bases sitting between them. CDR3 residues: CASSSTLTHGYTF. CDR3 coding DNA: TGTGCCAGCAGTTCGACATTGACGCATGGCTACACCTTC.

The CDR3 DNA reads as TGTGCCAGCAACCAGGGGAGGGACGAGCAGTACTTC. Its translation: CASNQGRDEQYF. The chain joins TRBV21-1 to TRBJ2-7; the table calls TRBD2, which could not be checked here. TRBV21-1 is given as a pseudogene. The CDR3 runs to 12 residues.

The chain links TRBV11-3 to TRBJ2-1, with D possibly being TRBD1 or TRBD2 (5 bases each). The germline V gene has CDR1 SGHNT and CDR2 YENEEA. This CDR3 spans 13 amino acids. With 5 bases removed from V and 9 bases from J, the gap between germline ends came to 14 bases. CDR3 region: CASSGPSGGEQFF. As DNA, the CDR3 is TGTGCCAGCAGCGGGCCTAGTGGGGGTGAGCAGTTCTTC. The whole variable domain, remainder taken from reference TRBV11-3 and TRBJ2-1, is EAGVVQSPRYKIIEKKQPVAFWCNPISGHNTLYWYLQNLGQGPELLIRYENEEAVDDSQLPKDRFSAERLKGVDSTLKIQPAELGDSAVYLCASSGPSGGEQFFGPGTRLTVL.

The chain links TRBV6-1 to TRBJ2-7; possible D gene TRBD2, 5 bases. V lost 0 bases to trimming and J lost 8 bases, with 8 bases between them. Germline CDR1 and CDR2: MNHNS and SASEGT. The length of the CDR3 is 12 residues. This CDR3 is CASSEARGKQYF. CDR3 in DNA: TGTGCCAGCAGTGAAGCGCGAGGGAAGCAGTACTTC.

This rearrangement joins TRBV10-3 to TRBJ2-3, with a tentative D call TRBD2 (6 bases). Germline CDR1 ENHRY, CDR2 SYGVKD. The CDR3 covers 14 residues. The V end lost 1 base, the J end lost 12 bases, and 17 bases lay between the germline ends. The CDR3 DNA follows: TGTGCCATCAGTGAGTTACTAAGGAGGGAGTTTCAGTATTTT. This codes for CAISELLRREFQYF.